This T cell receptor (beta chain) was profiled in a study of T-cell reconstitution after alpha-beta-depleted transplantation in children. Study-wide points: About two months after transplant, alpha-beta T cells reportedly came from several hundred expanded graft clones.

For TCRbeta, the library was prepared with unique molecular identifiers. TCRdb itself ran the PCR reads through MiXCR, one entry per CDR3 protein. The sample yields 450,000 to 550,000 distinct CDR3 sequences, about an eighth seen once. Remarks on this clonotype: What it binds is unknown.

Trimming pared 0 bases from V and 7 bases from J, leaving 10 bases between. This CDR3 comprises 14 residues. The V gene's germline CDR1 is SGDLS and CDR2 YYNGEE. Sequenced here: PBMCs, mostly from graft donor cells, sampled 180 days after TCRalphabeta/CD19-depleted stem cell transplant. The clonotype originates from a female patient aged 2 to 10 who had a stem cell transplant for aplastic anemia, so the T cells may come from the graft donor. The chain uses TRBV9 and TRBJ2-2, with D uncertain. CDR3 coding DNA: TGTGCCAGCAGCGTAGGGGGAAAGGGCGGGGAGCTGTTTTTT. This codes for CASSVGGKGGELFF.